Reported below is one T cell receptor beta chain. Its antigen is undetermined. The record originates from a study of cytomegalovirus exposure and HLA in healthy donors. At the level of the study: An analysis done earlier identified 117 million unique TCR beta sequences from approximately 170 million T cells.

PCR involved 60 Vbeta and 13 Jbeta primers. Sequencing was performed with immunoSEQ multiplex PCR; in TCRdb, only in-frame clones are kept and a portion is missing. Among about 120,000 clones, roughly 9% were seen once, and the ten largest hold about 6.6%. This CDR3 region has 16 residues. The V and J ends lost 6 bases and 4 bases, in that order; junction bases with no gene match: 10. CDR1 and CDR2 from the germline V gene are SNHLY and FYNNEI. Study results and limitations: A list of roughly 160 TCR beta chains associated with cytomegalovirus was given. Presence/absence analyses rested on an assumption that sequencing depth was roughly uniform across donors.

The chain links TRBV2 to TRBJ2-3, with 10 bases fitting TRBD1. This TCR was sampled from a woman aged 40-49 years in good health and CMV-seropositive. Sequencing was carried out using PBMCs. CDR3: CASSLSVGTGADTQYF. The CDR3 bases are TGTGCCAGCAGCCTCTCCGTCGGGACAGGGGCAGATACGCAGTATTTT.